In this sample, the clone carrying this T cell receptor (beta chain) turned up once. What it binds is not known. The CDR3 has 15 amino acids. V was clipped by 6 bases and J by 8 bases, with 19 bases between them. The germline V gene has CDR1 MDHEN and CDR2 SYDVKM. This sample was taken from a study of shared clonotypes between healthy human individuals. Study observations and caveats: Rarefaction showed that sequencing of sorted subsets was incomplete (despite large depth). Clonotypes which were not shared had lower generation probabilities than clonotypes that all four donors shared. Naive subsets generally had larger estimated richness than memory subsets.

TCRdb keeps only in-frame clones here, not all; method: immunoSEQ multiplex PCR. The data show 1,100,000 or so clones, approximately 80% seen once. CD4+ cell separation produced CD45RA+ naive and CD45RA-negative memory subsets. This TCR derives from a man in his late teens or twenties in good health. Some clones in this sample may be carry-over from other donors' samples. The sequenced material came from memory CD4+ T cells from PBMCs. Subset meaning: CD45RA-negative fraction. V is TRBV28 and J is TRBJ1-4; tentative D call: TRBD1 (6 bases). The CDR3 DNA reads as TGTGCCAGCAGCGCAAGGACAGCTCCTCGGGAAAAACTGTTTTTT. Translated: CASSARTAPREKLFF. Combining the CDR3 with reference TRBV28 and TRBJ1-4 gives the whole variable domain DVKVTQSSRYLVKRTGEKVFLECVQDMDHENMFWYRQDPGLGLRLIYFSYDVKMKEKGDIPEGYSVSREKKERFSLILESASTNQTSMYLCASSARTAPREKLFFGSGTQLSVL.